These 19 T cell receptor beta chains were sequenced from one sample in a study (dated by TCRdb to the mid-2010s). Receptor amplification or capture employed 5' RACE. The sequencer listed for this sample is Illumina MiSeq. The public reads were reprocessed in TCRdb via fastp at Q25 and MiXCR, keeping in-frame beta chains. Rows merge per CDR3 protein into single entries with the most common DNA and genes. This sample lists 55,000 to 75,000 distinct CDR3 sequences; 25% to 35% were detected once. Roughly 2% of the sample comes from the top ten. Sequenced: tumor-infiltrating naive CD4+ T cells sorted from the breast tumor. Read against the paper, the sample's cell subset or site label means: naive CD4+ T cells, CD4+CD45RA+CD25-. Receptor source: a female donor with breast cancer.

As concerns this clonotype: A read error may be the cause here, since a much bigger clone is one base away. V gene TRBV7-6 combines with J gene TRBJ1-1, with D possibly matching TRBD1 (6 bases). The CDR3 consists of 15 residues. The V gene's germline CDR1 is SGHVS and CDR2 FNYEAQ. The CDR3 is CAGSLSGQLNTEAFF. CDR3 DNA sequence: TGTGCCGGCAGCTTAAGTGGACAGTTGAACACTGAAGCTTTCTTT.

This clonotype is medium-sized (0.01 to 0.1%). This chain connects TRBV12-3 or TRBV12-4 to TRBJ1-4, with D tentatively TRBD1 (5 bases). Trimming pared 0 bases from V and 8 bases from J, leaving 7 bases between. This CDR3 is built from 13 residues. The CDR3 is CASSLAGVEKLFF. For the CDR3, the DNA is TGTGCCAGCAGTTTAGCAGGGGTGGAAAAACTGTTTTTT.

The gene calls are TRBV5-1 and TRBJ1-5; TRBD1 matches 9 bases. The ends lost 4 bases at V and 6 bases at J; junction bases unmatched: 5. CDR3 length: 14 residues. In germline, CDR1 is SGHRS, CDR2 YFSETQ. The DNA for the CDR3 is TGCGCCAGCAGCACAGGGGGCGGAGGTCAGCCCCAGCATTTT. This gives the protein CASSTGGGGQPQHF.

The rearrangement joins TRBV3-1 to TRBJ1-6; the D is unclear. Germline assignment: CDR1 LGHDT and CDR2 YNNKEL (reference sequence). This CDR3 has 14 residues. The V end was cut by 4 bases, the J end by 7 bases, with 11 bases between. The CDR3 here is CASSPNPGNSPLHF. CDR3 DNA sequence: TGTGCCAGCAGCCCCAATCCAGGCAATTCACCCCTCCACTTT.

The chain joins TRBV7-2 to TRBJ1-1, with D maybe TRBD1 (5 bases). This CDR3 is 13 amino acids long. Germline CDR1 and CDR2: SGHTA and FQGNSA. Trimming took 8 bases from V and 5 from J, leaving 15 bases between them. CDR3 bases: TGTGCCAGCCTAGTCAGGGTGGGGACTGAAGCTTTCTTT. It specifies CASLVRVGTEAFF.

On this clonotype: Just one base apart from a much larger clone, this may be a read error. The chain couples TRBV4-2 to TRBJ2-3, with 11 bases that match TRBD2. The CDR3 has 22 amino acids. The V segment lost 4 bases and the J segment 0 bases; nucleotides outside the gene matches: 21. The V gene's germline CDR1 is LGHNA and CDR2 YNFKEQ. The CDR3 loop is CASSLSRVTETSGASSTDTQYF. The DNA of the CDR3 is TGTGCCAGCAGCCTTTCCCGAGTGACCGAGACTAGCGGGGCCTCTAGCACAGATACGCAGTATTTT.

In its sample, this clonotype was seen a few times. The chain employs TRBV12-3 or TRBV12-4 and TRBJ2-7; 9 nucleotides line up with TRBD2. CDR3 length: 16 residues. The V segment lost 3 bases and the J segment 0 bases; nucleotides outside the gene matches: 6. CDR3 residues: CASSLWGSGSSYEQYF. For the CDR3, the DNA is TGTGCCAGCAGTTTGTGGGGTAGCGGGAGCTCCTACGAGCAGTACTTC.

This clonotype is medium-sized by share. The CDR3 spells CASSQEIGLASYEQYF. CDR3 DNA sequence: TGTGCCAGCAGCCAAGAAATCGGACTAGCCTCCTACGAGCAGTACTTC. The genes are TRBV4-2 and TRBJ2-7; 8 nucleotides match TRBD2. There are 16 residues in the CDR3. With V trimmed by 0 bases and J by 0 bases, 4 bases remained unmatched. Germline lookup yields CDR1 LGHNA and CDR2 YNFKEQ.

This clonotype is classed as medium-sized (0.01 to 0.1%). The chain's CDR3 is CSVVGQAYEQYF. The CDR3 DNA follows: TGCAGCGTTGTGGGACAGGCCTACGAGCAGTACTTC. The V gene is TRBV29-1, the J gene TRBJ2-7; TRBD1 matches at 8 bases. V lost 4 bases to trimming and J lost 2 bases; unmatched junction nucleotides: 1. CDR3 length: 12 residues. CDR1 and CDR2 from the germline V gene are SQVTM and ANQGSEA.

This clonotype was counted between two and nine times. This chain joins TRBV4-3 and TRBJ1-2; maybe TRBD1 (5 bases). The CDR3 is 13 amino acids. Germline V CDR1 and CDR2: LGHNA, YSLEER. The germline V and J ends were trimmed by 3 bases and 4 bases, with 9 bases remaining between them. CDR3 bases: TGCGCCAGCAGCCAGGGGCGCGGCTATGGCTACACCTTC. Its protein product is CASSQGRGYGYTF.

V gene TRBV7-2 combines with J gene TRBJ1-2; maybe TRBD1 (6 bases). This CDR3 is 16 amino acids long. V was cut by 5 bases and J by 5 bases, with 21 bases left in between. Germline CDR1 SGHTA, CDR2 FQGNSA. CDR3 loop: CASSHGGRTKGYGYTF. CDR3 DNA: TGTGCCAGCAGCCACGGGGGCCGAACTAAGGGGTATGGCTACACCTTC.

This clonotype was observed a few times. This chain connects TRBV27 to TRBJ2-5; maybe TRBD2 (5 bases). The CDR3 length is 14 residues. CDR1 is MNHEY and CDR2 is SMNVEV in the germline V gene (reference sequence). V lost 2 bases, J lost 7 bases, and 14 bases lay in between. The CDR3 DNA follows: TGTGCCAGCAGTTTAATCCCTAGCAGAGGGACCCAGTACTTC. This encodes CASSLIPSRGTQYF.

This sequence joins TRBV20-1 and TRBJ2-3; D may be TRBD1 (6 bases). CDR3 size: 16 residues. Trimming pared 4 bases from V and 2 bases from J, leaving 19 bases between. Germline CDR1 reads DFQATT; CDR2 reads SNEGSKA (reference sequence). CDR3 bases: TGCAGTGCTACCCATGCAGGGGAGTGGGACACAGATACGCAGTATTTT. Translating it yields CSATHAGEWDTDTQYF.

Regarding this clonotype: A read error may explain this, as a much larger clone is one base away. This chain links TRBV27 with TRBJ2-7, with TRBD1 identical over 7 bases. The CDR3 contains 15 residues. The V gene end was trimmed by 2 bases and the J gene end by 3 bases; junction bases not matched to a gene: 7. The germline V gene encodes CDR1 MNHEY and CDR2 SMNVEV (reference sequence). CDR3 sequence reads: CASSLGGTAYYEQYF. The CDR3, as DNA: TGTGCCAGCAGTTTAGGTGGGACAGCCTACTACGAGCAGTACTTC.

Many counts were recorded for this clonotype. V usage is TRBV2 and J usage is TRBJ1-5, with D maybe TRBD1 (5 bases). Germline V gene lookup returns CDR1 SNHLY and CDR2 FYNNEI. CDR3 length: 15 residues. Deletions cut 6 bases from V and 4 bases from J, with 16 bases between. The CDR3 DNA reads as TGTGCCAGCAGGCGCACCTCCGGGACGAATCAGCCCCAGCATTTT. It yields the protein CASRRTSGTNQPQHF.

This clonotype was recorded a few times. The rearrangement uses TRBV11-2 and TRBJ1-1, with D perhaps matching TRBD1 (6 bases). CDR1 is SGHAT, CDR2 FQNNGV, per germline. Trimming left V 3 bases short and J 5 bases short, with 10 bases between. The CDR3 runs to 13 residues. The CDR3 bases are TGTGCCAGCAGCTTGGGCACAGGGACTGAAGCTTTCTTT. This codes for CASSLGTGTEAFF.

The rearrangement joins TRBV7-2 to TRBJ1-1; TRBD1 matches at 7 bases. V lost 3 bases, J lost 1 base, and 17 bases stayed unmatched. This CDR3 comprises 19 residues. Looked up from germline, CDR1 is SGHTA and CDR2 is FQGNSA. The CDR3 here is CASSLHEVRTGVGNTEAFF. CDR3 DNA sequence: TGTGCCAGCAGCTTGCATGAAGTCCGAACAGGGGTGGGGAACACTGAAGCTTTCTTT.

The chain is built from TRBV7-9 and TRBJ2-2; TRBD2 matches 9 bases. V shed 5 bases, J shed 2 bases, and the junction held 12 bases outside the gene matches. CDR3 length: 18 residues. Germline V lookup: CDR1 SEHNR, CDR2 FQNEAQ (reference sequence). In DNA, the CDR3 is TGTGCCAGCAGCCTAGGTGGTAGCGGGAGTTCAAACACCGGGGAGCTGTTTTTT. Its protein product is CASSLGGSGSSNTGELFF.

The chain links TRBV25-1 to TRBJ1-1; weak D call: TRBD1 (5 bases). This CDR3 is built from 15 residues. V gave up 6 bases and J gave up 1 base, with 15 bases separating them. Germline-derived CDR1 and CDR2 are MGHDK and SYGVNS. The CDR3: CASSPLLGGNTEAFF. CDR3 nucleotides: TGTGCCAGCAGCCCCCTGTTGGGGGGGAACACTGAAGCTTTCTTT.